A single sample gave rise to the 24 T cell receptor beta chains below, sequenced in a study of technical replicates of blood from several donors. The table came from immunoSEQ multiplex PCR; TCRdb's copy has only in-frame clones and leaves some out. The sample has around 83,000 clones; approximately 94% are singletons. Sequences were obtained from T cells isolated from PBMCs. These receptors were collected from a human donor in good health.

The V gene is TRBV27, the J gene TRBJ2-7; perhaps TRBD2 as D (6 bases). The CDR3 totals 14 residues. Germline V gene lookup returns CDR1 MNHEY and CDR2 SMNVEV (reference sequence). Between the trimmed V and J ends, which lost 6 bases and 0 bases, there was a span of 12 bases. CDR3 protein: CASSLSGPSYEQYF. The DNA for the CDR3 is TGTGCCAGCAGCCTTAGCGGACCCTCCTACGAGCAGTACTTC.

The V and J genes are TRBV7-3 and TRBJ2-2, with 9 bases identical to TRBD2. CDR3 length: 16 amino acids. Trimming cost V 5 bases and J 3 bases; bases outside gene matches: 7. From germline, CDR1 is SGHTA and CDR2 FQGTGA. The CDR3 is CASSAWTSADTGELFF. Written as DNA, the CDR3 is TGTGCCAGCAGCGCCTGGACTAGCGCGGACACCGGGGAGCTGTTTTTT. Together with reference TRBV7-3 and TRBJ2-2, the CDR3 gives the full variable domain: GAGVSQTPSNKVTEKGKYVELRCDPISGHTALYWYRQSLGQGPEFLIYFQGTGAADDSGLPNDRFFAVRPEGSVSTLKIQRTERGDSAVYLCASSAWTSADTGELFFGEGSRLTVL.

The chain combines TRBV19 with TRBJ2-1, with 9 positions matching TRBD2. The CDR3 extends over 16 amino acids. In germline, CDR1 is LNHDA, CDR2 SQIVND (reference sequence). Losses at the gene ends were 2 bases for V and 4 bases for J; bases not matched to a gene: 6. CDR3 amino acids: CASSIRSSGTYNEQFF. For the CDR3, the DNA is TGTGCCAGTAGTATAAGATCTAGCGGGACGTACAATGAGCAGTTCTTC.

The rearrangement joins TRBV6-5 to TRBJ1-1; 7 bases are shared with TRBD1. The germline CDR1 and CDR2 sequences are MNHEY and SVGAGI. The CDR3 consists of 14 residues. Trimming cost V 1 base and J 9 bases; bases outside gene matches: 8. The CDR3 loop reads CASSYLRGQDQAFF. CDR3 DNA sequence: TGTGCCAGCAGTTACTTGAGGGGGCAGGATCAAGCTTTCTTT.

This rearrangement joins TRBV19 to TRBJ1-2; 10 bases align to TRBD1. Germline CDR1 LNHDA, CDR2 SQIVND (reference sequence). The CDR3 runs 14 residues. J was trimmed by 6 bases and V by 5 bases; bases with no gene match: 6. The CDR3 region is CASSPTGTGDGYTF. The CDR3 DNA sequence: TGTGCCAGTAGTCCCACCGGGACAGGGGATGGCTACACCTTC.

The chain carries TRBV16 and TRBJ1-2; perhaps TRBD1 as D (5 bases). V lost 3 bases, J lost 5 bases, and 16 bases lay in between. CDR1 is KGHSY, CDR2 FQNENV, per germline. The CDR3 has 15 residues. The CDR3 sequence is CASSQGLGQGYGYTF. The CDR3 nucleotides read TGTGCCAGCAGCCAGGGACTAGGACAAGGGTATGGCTACACCTTC.

The rearrangement uses TRBV19 and TRBJ2-1, with TRBD2 matching over 15 bases. CDR3 size: 19 residues. CDR1 LNHDA and CDR2 SQIVND come from the germline V gene (reference sequence). Germline trimming cut 8 bases from V and 0 bases from J; bases unmatched to any gene: 11. As DNA, the CDR3 is TGTGCCAGTCATGGGAGGACTAGCGGGAGGGGAAGCTCCTACAATGAGCAGTTCTTC. As protein: CASHGRTSGRGSSYNEQFF. Using reference TRBV19 and TRBJ2-1 for the parts outside the CDR3, the full variable domain is DGGITQSPKYLFRKEGQNVTLSCEQNLNHDAMYWYRQDPGQGLRLIYYSQIVNDFQKGDIAEGYSVSREKKESFPLTVTSAQKNPTAFYLCASHGRTSGRGSSYNEQFFGPGTRLTVL.

About this clone: The junction departs from the called germline gene at one end, perhaps through a read error. The chain is built from TRBV7-7 and TRBJ2-3; no reliable D call. The CDR3 totals 17 residues. Germline CDR1 and CDR2: SSHAT and FNYEAQ (reference sequence). The chain's CDR3 is CASSLSPQEASTDTQYF. The CDR3 nucleotides read TGTGCTAGCAGCTTAAGTCCGCAGGAAGCTAGCACAGATACGCAGTATTTT.

This clone has only one observation. CDR3 loop: CSATGAYGYTF. CDR3 nucleotide sequence: TGCAGCGCAACGGGTGCGTATGGCTACACCTTC. V gene TRBV29-1 combines with J gene TRBJ1-2, with D unclear. Per germline, CDR1 SQVTM and CDR2 ANQGSEA. Between the trimmed V and J ends, which lost 7 bases and 5 bases, there was a span of 11 bases. The CDR3 length is 11 residues.

V usage is TRBV7-6 and J usage is TRBJ2-5; D not resolved. Germline V gene sequence: CDR1 SGHVS, CDR2 FNYEAQ. The V and J ends lost 1 base and 4 bases respectively, with 7 bases between them. The CDR3 extends over 13 amino acids. CDR3 loop: CASSLGVGETQYF. CDR3 in DNA: TGTGCCAGCAGCTTAGGTGTCGGAGAGACCCAGTACTTC. Based on the CDR3 plus reference TRBV7-6 and TRBJ2-5, the full variable domain is GAGVSQSPRYKVTKRGQDVALRCDPISGHVSLYWYRQALGQGPEFLTYFNYEAQQDKSGLPNDRFSAERPEGSISTLTIQRTEQRDSAMYRCASSLGVGETQYFGPGTRLLVL.

The V and J genes are TRBV5-5 and TRBJ1-1; D call uncertain. Looked up from germline, CDR1 is SGHKS and CDR2 is YYEKEE (reference sequence). This CDR3 spans 14 amino acids. Between the trimmed V and J ends, which lost 0 bases and 6 bases, there was a span of 12 bases. The CDR3 here is CASSLVGGGSEAFF. CDR3 sequence (DNA): TGTGCCAGCAGCTTGGTCGGAGGCGGTTCTGAAGCTTTCTTT.

V and J are TRBV6-5 and TRBJ1-5, with a possible D match to TRBD1 (6 bases). The CDR3 spans 13 residues. The V end lost 8 bases, the J end lost 4 bases, and 12 bases lay between the germline ends. The germline V gene has CDR1 MNHEY and CDR2 SVGAGI. In nucleotides, the CDR3 is TGTGCCAGCTCCCGGGACACTAATCAGCCCCAGCATTTT. It encodes CASSRDTNQPQHF.

This chain links TRBV19 with TRBJ2-1, with TRBD1 matching 9 bases. The CDR3 runs to 14 residues. The trim removed 6 bases at V and 8 bases at J, leaving 8 bases unmatched. The germline V gene encodes CDR1 LNHDA and CDR2 SQIVND (reference sequence). The CDR3 region is CASSYLDRGYEQFF. CDR3 DNA: TGTGCCAGTAGCTATCTGGACAGGGGATATGAGCAGTTCTTC.

The CDR3 spells CASSLGARTGPIYGYTF. The CDR3 bases are TGTGCCAGCAGCTTAGGGGCAAGGACAGGGCCCATTTATGGCTACACCTTC. The gene calls are TRBV7-2 and TRBJ1-2; TRBD1 aligns across 8 bases. After removal of 1 base from V and 5 bases from J, the junction contained 12 bases not matched to a gene. The CDR3 is 17 residues long. Germline V CDR1 and CDR2: SGHTA, FQGNSA.

This chain connects TRBV30 to TRBJ2-7, with D possibly TRBD2 on 5 matching bases. With 0 bases removed from V and 0 bases from J, the gap between germline ends came to 12 bases. Germline assignment: CDR1 GTSNPN and CDR2 SVGIG (reference sequence). This CDR3 spans 15 amino acids. The CDR3 DNA is TGTGCCTGGAGTGTACTCCCGGGAAGCTCCTACGAGCAGTACTTC. This sequence encodes CAWSVLPGSSYEQYF.

Notes on this clone: A junction boundary mismatches the germline segment, possibly from a read error. The chain employs TRBV28 and TRBJ1-5; 9 bases agree with TRBD1. Germline CDR1 and CDR2: MDHEN and SYDVKM. This CDR3 comprises 14 residues. The DNA of the CDR3 is TGTGCCAGCAACTCCCGGGACAGGGATCAACCCCAGCATTTT. This sequence encodes CASNSRDRDQPQHF. Full variable domain (outside the CDR3, taken from reference TRBV28 and TRBJ1-5): DVKVTQSSRYLVKRTGEKVFLECVQDMDHENMFWYRQDPGLGLRLIYFSYDVKMKEKGDIPEGYSVSREKKERFSLILESASTNQTSMYLCASNSRDRDQPQHFGDGTRLSIL.

The chain recombines TRBV9 with TRBJ2-3; 7 positions agree with TRBD1. The CDR3 has 16 residues. The junction had 5 bases not matched to a gene; V was cut back by 0 bases and J by 1 base. Germline V lookup: CDR1 SGDLS, CDR2 YYNGEE. CDR3 DNA: TGTGCCAGCAGCGTAGGAGGGGGCGGCGGCACAGATACGCAGTATTTT. It specifies CASSVGGGGGTDTQYF.

This clone was seen only once. The chain employs TRBV10-3 and TRBJ2-7; the D gene is possibly TRBD1 (5 bases). The germline CDR1 and CDR2 sequences are ENHRY and SYGVKD. The CDR3 is made up of 12 amino acids. Trimming cost V 8 bases and J 4 bases, with 12 bases left between them. The chain's CDR3 is CAIGTGLYEQYF. The CDR3 region has the DNA TGTGCCATCGGCACAGGTTTATACGAGCAGTACTTC.

V is TRBV25-1 and J is TRBJ1-4; 9 bases are shared with TRBD1. The CDR3 loop spans 14 amino acids. The V gene's germline CDR1 is MGHDK and CDR2 SYGVNS. Trimming at V came to 6 bases and at J to 7 bases, leaving 6 bases not matched to a gene. CDR3 protein: CASSPGGQGEKLFF. The CDR3 nucleotides are TGTGCCAGCAGCCCCGGGGGACAGGGTGAAAAACTGTTTTTT.

The V and J genes are TRBV2 and TRBJ2-7; the D is unclear. The CDR3 is made up of 16 amino acids. Trimming removed 6 bases from V and 0 bases from J, with 18 bases in between. Germline-derived CDR1 and CDR2 are SNHLY and FYNNEI. CDR3 residues: CASSALAVTLSYEQYF. CDR3 nucleotide sequence: TGTGCCAGCAGCGCCTTAGCCGTAACGCTCTCCTACGAGCAGTACTTC.

The chain joins TRBV6-6 to TRBJ2-7, with TRBD1 identical over 7 bases. The CDR3 spans 15 residues. CDR1 and CDR2 from the germline V gene are MNHNY and SVGAGI (reference sequence). The V gene end was trimmed by 8 bases and the J gene end by 2 bases; junction bases not matched to a gene: 12. The CDR3 nucleotides are TGTGCCAGCCGCTTGAGCGGACAGGCCACCTACGAGCAGTACTTC. Amino acid sequence: CASRLSGQATYEQYF.

This rearrangement joins TRBV19 to TRBJ1-2, with a possible D match to TRBD1 (6 bases). CDR3 length: 13 amino acids. Germline CDR1 LNHDA, CDR2 SQIVND (reference sequence). V lost 5 bases and J 11 bases, leaving 18 bases between the germline ends. The CDR3 nucleotides read TGTGCCAGTAGTTCAAATCAGGACAGCGAGTACACCTTC. Protein sequence: CASSSNQDSEYTF.

This clone was observed a handful of times. V usage is TRBV6-4 and J usage is TRBJ1-4; 10 bases map to TRBD1. The germline gives CDR1 MRHNA, CDR2 SNTAGT. With 2 bases clipped from V and 6 bases from J, the junction kept 3 bases outside the gene matches. This CDR3 has 15 residues. This CDR3 is CASSDPGQGDEKLFF. The CDR3 nucleotides read TGTGCCAGCAGTGACCCCGGACAGGGGGATGAAAAACTGTTTTTT.

V gene TRBV28 combines with J gene TRBJ1-1; D is unresolved. The germline CDR1 and CDR2 sequences are MDHEN and SYDVKM. This CDR3 region has 12 residues. V was cut by 5 bases and J by 5 bases, with 9 bases left in between. In DNA form, the CDR3 reads TGTGCCAGCAGTCCCCGGAGGACTGAAGCTTTCTTT. This sequence encodes CASSPRRTEAFF.